This T cell receptor (beta chain) emerged from a study of regulatory T cells. The PCR used 52 TRBV and 13 TRBJ primers. TCRdb keeps only in-frame clones here, not all; method: immunoSEQ multiplex PCR. The sample shows roughly 15,000 clones, more than 90% of them seen only once. CDR1 MGHRA and CDR2 YSYEKL come from the germline V gene. The CDR3 is 15 amino acids. Trimming stripped 4 bases from V and 8 bases from J, with 18 bases between. Sequencing was performed on CD8+ T cells sorted from blood. The clonotype comes from a person aged 18 to 29 with CD3G deficiency. V usage is TRBV4-1 and J usage is TRBJ2-1; possibly TRBD1 or TRBD2 for D (7 bases each). The CDR3 DNA follows: TGCGCCAGCAGCCCATCCTTTGCAGGGGGGGATGAGCAGTTCTTC. Translation gives CASSPSFAGGDEQFF.